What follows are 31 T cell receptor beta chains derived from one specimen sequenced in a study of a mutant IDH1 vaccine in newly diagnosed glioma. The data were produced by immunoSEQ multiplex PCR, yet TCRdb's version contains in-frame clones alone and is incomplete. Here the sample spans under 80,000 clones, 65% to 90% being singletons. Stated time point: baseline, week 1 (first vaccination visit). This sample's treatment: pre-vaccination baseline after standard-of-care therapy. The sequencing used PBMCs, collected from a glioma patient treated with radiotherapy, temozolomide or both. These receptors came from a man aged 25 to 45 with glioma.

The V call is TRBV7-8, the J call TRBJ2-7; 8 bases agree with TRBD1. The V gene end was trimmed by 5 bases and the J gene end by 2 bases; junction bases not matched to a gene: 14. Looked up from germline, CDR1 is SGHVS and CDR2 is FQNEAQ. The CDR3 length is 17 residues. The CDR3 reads CASSRVLTGTGTYEQYF. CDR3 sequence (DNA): TGTGCCAGCAGCCGGGTGCTTACGGGGACAGGAACCTACGAGCAGTACTTC.

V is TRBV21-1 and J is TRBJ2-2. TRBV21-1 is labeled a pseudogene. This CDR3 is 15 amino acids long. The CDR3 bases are TGTGCCAGCAGCAAAGGGGGTGAGGACACCGGGGAGCTGTTTTTT. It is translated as CASSKGGEDTGELFF.

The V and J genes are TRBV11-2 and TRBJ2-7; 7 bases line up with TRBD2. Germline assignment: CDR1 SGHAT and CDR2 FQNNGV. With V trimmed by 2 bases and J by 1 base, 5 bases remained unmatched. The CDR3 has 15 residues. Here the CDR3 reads CASSLIFGGSYEQYF. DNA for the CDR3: TGTGCCAGCAGCTTAATTTTCGGGGGGTCCTACGAGCAGTACTTC. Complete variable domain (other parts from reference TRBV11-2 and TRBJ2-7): EAGVAQSPRYKIIEKRQSVAFWCNPISGHATLYWYQQILGQGPKLLIQFQNNGVVDDSQLPKDRFSAERLKGVDSTLKIQPAKLEDSAVYLCASSLIFGGSYEQYFGPGTRLTVT.

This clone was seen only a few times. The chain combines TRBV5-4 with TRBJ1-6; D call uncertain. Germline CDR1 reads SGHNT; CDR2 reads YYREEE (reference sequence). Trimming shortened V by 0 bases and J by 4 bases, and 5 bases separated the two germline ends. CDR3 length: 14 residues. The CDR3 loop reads CASSLDEYNSPLHF. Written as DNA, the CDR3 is TGTGCCAGCAGCTTGGATGAGTATAATTCACCCCTCCACTTT.

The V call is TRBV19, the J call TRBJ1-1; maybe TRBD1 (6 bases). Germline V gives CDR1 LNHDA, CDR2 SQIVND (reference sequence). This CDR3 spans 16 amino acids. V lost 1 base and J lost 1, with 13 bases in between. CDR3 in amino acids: CASSIGGGATNTEAFF. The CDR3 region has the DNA TGTGCCAGTAGTATAGGCGGGGGGGCGACGAACACTGAAGCTTTCTTT.

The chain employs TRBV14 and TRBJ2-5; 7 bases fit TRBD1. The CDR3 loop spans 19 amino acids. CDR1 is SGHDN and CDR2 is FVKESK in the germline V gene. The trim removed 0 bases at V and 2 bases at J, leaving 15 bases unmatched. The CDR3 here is CASSQDGRRGTLGQETQYF. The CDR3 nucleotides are TGTGCCAGCAGCCAAGACGGTCGCAGGGGGACATTGGGGCAAGAGACCCAGTACTTC.

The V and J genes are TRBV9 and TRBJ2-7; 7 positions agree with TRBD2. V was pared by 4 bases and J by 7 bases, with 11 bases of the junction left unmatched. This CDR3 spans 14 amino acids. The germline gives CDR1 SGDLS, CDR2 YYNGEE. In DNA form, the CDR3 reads TGTGCCAGCAGCAGAGAAGGGACTATAGGGGAGCAGTACTTC. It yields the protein CASSREGTIGEQYF.

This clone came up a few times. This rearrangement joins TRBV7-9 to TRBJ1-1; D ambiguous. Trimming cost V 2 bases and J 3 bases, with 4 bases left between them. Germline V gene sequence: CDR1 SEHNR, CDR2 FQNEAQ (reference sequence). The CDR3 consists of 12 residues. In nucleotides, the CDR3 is TGTGCCAGCAGCTTAATGGACACTGAAGCTTTCTTT. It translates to CASSLMDTEAFF.

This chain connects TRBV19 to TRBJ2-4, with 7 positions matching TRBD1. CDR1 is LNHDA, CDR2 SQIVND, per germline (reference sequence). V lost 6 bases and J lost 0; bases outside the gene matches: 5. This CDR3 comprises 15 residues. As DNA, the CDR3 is TGTGCCAGTAGGTCAGGGGGTCTAGCCAAAAACATTCAGTACTTC. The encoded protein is CASRSGGLAKNIQYF.

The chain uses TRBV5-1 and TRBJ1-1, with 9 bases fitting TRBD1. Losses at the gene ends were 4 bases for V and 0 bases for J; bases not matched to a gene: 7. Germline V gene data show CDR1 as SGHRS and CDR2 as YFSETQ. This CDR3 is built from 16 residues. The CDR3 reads CASSPTGGDMNTEAFF. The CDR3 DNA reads TGCGCCAGCAGCCCGACAGGGGGTGATATGAACACTGAAGCTTTCTTT.

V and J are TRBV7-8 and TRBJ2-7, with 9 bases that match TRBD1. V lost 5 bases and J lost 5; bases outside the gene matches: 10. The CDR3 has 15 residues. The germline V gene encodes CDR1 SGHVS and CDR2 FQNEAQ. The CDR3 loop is CASSLPHRGLDEQYF. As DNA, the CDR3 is TGTGCCAGCAGCCTCCCCCACAGGGGGCTGGACGAGCAGTACTTC.

The CDR3 DNA sequence: TGTGCCAGCAGCTTCGGGACTTCGCGCTCTGGGGCCAACGTCCTGACTTTC. Amino acid sequence: CASSFGTSRSGANVLTF. The chain carries TRBV11-3 and TRBJ2-6; a possible D gene is TRBD2 (6 bases). This CDR3 region has 17 residues. Trimming removed 3 bases from V and 0 bases from J, with 12 bases in between. Germline V gene data show CDR1 as SGHNT and CDR2 as YENEEA.

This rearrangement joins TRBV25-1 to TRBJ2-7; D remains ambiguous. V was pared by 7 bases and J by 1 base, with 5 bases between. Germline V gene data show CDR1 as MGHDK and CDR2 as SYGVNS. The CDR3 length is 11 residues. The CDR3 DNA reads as TGTGCCAGCACGGATTCCTACGAGCAGTACTTC. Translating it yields CASTDSYEQYF.

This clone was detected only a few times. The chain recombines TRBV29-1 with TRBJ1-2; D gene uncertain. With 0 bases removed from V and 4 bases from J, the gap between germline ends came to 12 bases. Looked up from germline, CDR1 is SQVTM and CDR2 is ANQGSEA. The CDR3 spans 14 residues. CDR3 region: CSVEDLREGYGYTF. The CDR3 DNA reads TGCAGCGTTGAAGATCTGCGGGAGGGCTATGGCTACACCTTC.

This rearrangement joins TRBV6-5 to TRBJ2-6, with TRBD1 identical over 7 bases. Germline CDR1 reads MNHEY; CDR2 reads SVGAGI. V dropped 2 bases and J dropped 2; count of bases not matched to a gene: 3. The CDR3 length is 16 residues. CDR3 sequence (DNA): TGTGCCAGCAGTTACAGGGGGCGAGCTGGGGCCAACGTCCTGACTTTC. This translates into CASSYRGRAGANVLTF.

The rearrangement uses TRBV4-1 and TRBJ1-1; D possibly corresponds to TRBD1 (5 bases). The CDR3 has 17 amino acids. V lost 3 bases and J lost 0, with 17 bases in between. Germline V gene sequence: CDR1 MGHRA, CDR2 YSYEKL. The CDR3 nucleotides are TGCGCCAGCAGCCAGGAGAGAACAGGAGGGTTGAACACTGAAGCTTTCTTT. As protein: CASSQERTGGLNTEAFF.

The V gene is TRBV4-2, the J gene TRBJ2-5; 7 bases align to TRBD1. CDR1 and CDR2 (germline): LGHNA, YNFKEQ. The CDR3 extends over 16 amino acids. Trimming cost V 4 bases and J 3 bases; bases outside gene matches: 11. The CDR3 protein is CASSRGTGAPEETQYF. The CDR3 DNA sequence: TGTGCCAGCAGCCGAGGAACAGGGGCCCCTGAAGAGACCCAGTACTTC.

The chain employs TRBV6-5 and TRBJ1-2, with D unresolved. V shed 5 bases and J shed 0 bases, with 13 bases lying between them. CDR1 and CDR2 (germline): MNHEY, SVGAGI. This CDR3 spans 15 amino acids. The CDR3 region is CASSQASGANYGYTF. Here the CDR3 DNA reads TGTGCCAGCAGTCAGGCTAGTGGGGCTAACTATGGCTACACCTTC.

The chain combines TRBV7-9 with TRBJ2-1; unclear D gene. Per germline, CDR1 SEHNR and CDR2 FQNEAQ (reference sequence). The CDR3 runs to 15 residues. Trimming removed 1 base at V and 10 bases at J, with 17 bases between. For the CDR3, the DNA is TGTGCCAGCAGCTTAGACGGTACCAGGACGGACGAGCAGTTCTTC. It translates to CASSLDGTRTDEQFF.

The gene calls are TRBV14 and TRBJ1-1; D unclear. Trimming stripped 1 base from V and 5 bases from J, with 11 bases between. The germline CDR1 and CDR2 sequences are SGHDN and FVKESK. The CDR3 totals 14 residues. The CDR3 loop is CASSQVGTMTEAFF. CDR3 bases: TGTGCCAGCAGCCAAGTGGGCACAATGACTGAAGCTTTCTTT. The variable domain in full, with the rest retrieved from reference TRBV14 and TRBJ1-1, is EAGVTQFPSHSVIEKGQTVTLRCDPISGHDNLYWYRRVMGKEIKFLLHFVKESKQDESGMPNNRFLAERTGGTYSTLKVQPAELEDSGVYFCASSQVGTMTEAFFGQGTRLTVV.

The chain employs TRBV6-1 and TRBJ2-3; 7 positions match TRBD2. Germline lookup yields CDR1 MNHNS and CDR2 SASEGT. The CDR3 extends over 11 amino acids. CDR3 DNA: TGTACCGGGGGGAGCACAGATACGCAGTATTTT. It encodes CTGGSTDTQYF.

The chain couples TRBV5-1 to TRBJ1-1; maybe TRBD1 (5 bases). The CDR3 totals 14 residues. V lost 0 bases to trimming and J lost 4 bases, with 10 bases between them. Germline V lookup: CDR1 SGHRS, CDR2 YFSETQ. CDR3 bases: TGCGCCAGCAGCTTGGAGGGGATCCCCACTGAAGCTTTCTTT. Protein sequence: CASSLEGIPTEAFF.

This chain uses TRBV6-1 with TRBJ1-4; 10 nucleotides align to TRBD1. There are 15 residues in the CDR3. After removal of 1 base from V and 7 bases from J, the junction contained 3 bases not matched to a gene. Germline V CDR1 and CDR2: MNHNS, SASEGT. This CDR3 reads CASSEGQGAFEKLFF. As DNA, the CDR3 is TGTGCCAGCAGTGAAGGACAGGGGGCTTTTGAAAAACTGTTTTTT.

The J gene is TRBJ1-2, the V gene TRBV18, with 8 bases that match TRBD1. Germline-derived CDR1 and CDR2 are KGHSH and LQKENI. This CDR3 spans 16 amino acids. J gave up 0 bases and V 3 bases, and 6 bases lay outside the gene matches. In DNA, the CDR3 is TGTGCCAGCTCACCCTTAGAGACAGGGGCTAACTATGGCTACACCTTC. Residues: CASSPLETGANYGYTF.

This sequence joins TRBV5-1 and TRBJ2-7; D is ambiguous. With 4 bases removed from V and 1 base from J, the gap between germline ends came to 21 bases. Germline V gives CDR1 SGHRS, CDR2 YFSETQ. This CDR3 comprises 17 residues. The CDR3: CASSPAKNYRVSYEQYF. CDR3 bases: TGCGCCAGCAGCCCGGCGAAGAATTACAGAGTTTCCTACGAGCAGTACTTC.

The CDR3 region has the DNA TGTGCCAGCAGCTCCTCGATGGGACAGGGGTACCCTGGGGCCAACGTCCTGACTTTC. Encoded protein: CASSSSMGQGYPGANVLTF. The chain employs TRBV28 and TRBJ2-6; TRBD1 matches at 10 bases. This CDR3 comprises 19 residues. The V gene end was trimmed by 6 bases and the J gene end by 2 bases; junction bases not matched to a gene: 13. Germline values: CDR1 MDHEN, CDR2 SYDVKM.

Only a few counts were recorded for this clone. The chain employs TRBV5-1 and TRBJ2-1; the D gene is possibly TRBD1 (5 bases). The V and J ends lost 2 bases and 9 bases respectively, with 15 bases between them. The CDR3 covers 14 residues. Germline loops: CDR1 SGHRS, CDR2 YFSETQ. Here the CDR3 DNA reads TGCGCCAGCAGCTTTAAAATGGATCAGGGTGAGCAGTTCTTC. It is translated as CASSFKMDQGEQFF.

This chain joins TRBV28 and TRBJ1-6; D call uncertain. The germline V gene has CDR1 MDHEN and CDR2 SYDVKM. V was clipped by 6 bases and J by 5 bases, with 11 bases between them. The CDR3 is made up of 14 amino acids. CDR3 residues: CASSPGTNNSPLHF. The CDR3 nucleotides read TGTGCCAGCAGCCCGGGAACTAATAATTCACCCCTCCACTTT. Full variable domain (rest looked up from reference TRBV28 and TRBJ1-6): DVKVTQSSRYLVKRTGEKVFLECVQDMDHENMFWYRQDPGLGLRLIYFSYDVKMKEKGDIPEGYSVSREKKERFSLILESASTNQTSMYLCASSPGTNNSPLHFGNGTRLTVT.

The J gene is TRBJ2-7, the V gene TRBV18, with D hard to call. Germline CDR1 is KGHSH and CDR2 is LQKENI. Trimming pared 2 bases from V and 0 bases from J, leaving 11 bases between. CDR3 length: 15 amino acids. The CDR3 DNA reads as TGTGCCAGCTCACCAAGGCCGACGCCCTCCTACGAGCAGTACTTC. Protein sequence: CASSPRPTPSYEQYF.

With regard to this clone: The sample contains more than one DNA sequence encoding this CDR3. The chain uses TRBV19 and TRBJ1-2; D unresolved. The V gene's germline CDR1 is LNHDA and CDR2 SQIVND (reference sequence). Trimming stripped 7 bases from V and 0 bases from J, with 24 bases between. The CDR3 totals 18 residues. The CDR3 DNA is TGTGCCAGTACCGGACCCCGGACCCCCAGGTCCCCTAACTATGGCTACACCTTC. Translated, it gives CASTGPRTPRSPNYGYTF.

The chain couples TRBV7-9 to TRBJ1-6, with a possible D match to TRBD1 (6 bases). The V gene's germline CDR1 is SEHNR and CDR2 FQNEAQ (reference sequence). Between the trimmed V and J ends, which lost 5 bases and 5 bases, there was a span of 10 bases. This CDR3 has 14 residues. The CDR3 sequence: CASSRRTDNSPLHF. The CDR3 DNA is TGTGCCAGCAGCCGCAGGACAGATAATTCACCCCTCCACTTT.